These 30 T cell receptor beta chains originate from one sample sequenced in a study of blood T cell repertoires in COVID-19. Sequenced by immunoSEQ multiplex PCR; TCRdb stores in-frame clones only, minus some. The sample lists approximately 220,000 clones, around four fifths occurring once. Material for sequencing was PBMCs or T cells enriched from blood (not recorded which). The origin of the receptors is a woman in her 40s who had been exposed to COVID-19.

The chain links TRBV7-2 to TRBJ1-1; D is unresolved. CDR3 length: 13 residues. Germline V lookup: CDR1 SGHTA, CDR2 FQGNSA. The V end was cut by 7 bases, the J end by 6 bases, with 15 bases between. The CDR3 protein is CASTFWRTSEAFF. The CDR3 region has the DNA TGTGCCAGCACCTTTTGGAGGACCTCTGAAGCTTTCTTT.

J is TRBJ2-2 and V is TRBV4-2; 15 bases fit TRBD2. V gave up 0 bases and J gave up 8 bases; unmatched junction bases: 7. The CDR3 spans 18 residues. CDR1 is LGHNA, CDR2 YNFKEQ, per germline. As DNA, the CDR3 is TGTGCCAGCAGCCAAGATGTTGGGACTAGCGGGGGGAGAGGGGAGCTGTTTTTT. This translates into CASSQDVGTSGGRGELFF.

V and J are TRBV27 and TRBJ2-7; D is ambiguous. V gave up 5 bases and J gave up 6 bases, with 11 bases separating them. Looked up from germline, CDR1 is MNHEY and CDR2 is SMNVEV (reference sequence). The CDR3 covers 12 residues. The DNA of the CDR3 is TGTGCCAGCAGTCCCCAGGAAGGCGAGCAGTACTTC. Its translation is CASSPQEGEQYF.

The V gene is TRBV5-1, the J gene TRBJ2-1; no firm D call. The CDR3 spans 15 residues. Germline CDR1 and CDR2: SGHRS and YFSETQ. V was pared by 0 bases and J by 1 base, with 8 bases between. The CDR3 DNA is TGCGCCAGCAGCTTGGTTGGCAGATCCTACAATGAGCAGTTCTTC. Amino acid sequence: CASSLVGRSYNEQFF.

The count of this clone is one. This sequence joins TRBV6-5 and TRBJ2-3; tentatively, D is TRBD1 (6 bases). Trimming took off 4 bases at V and 4 bases at J, with 12 bases between the two ends. Germline V CDR1 and CDR2: MNHEY, SVGAGI. The CDR3 is 14 amino acids. DNA of the CDR3: TGTGCCAGCAGTTTAGAGGGGGATGCAGATACGCAGTATTTT. This encodes CASSLEGDADTQYF.

This chain connects TRBV9 to TRBJ2-7, with 9 bases identical to TRBD1. The V gene's germline CDR1 is SGDLS and CDR2 YYNGEE. With 0 bases clipped from V and 6 bases from J, the junction kept 7 bases outside the gene matches. This CDR3 comprises 15 residues. As DNA, the CDR3 is TGTGCCAGCAGCGTAGGACCGGGACAGGGTCGCGAGCAGTACTTC. It codes for CASSVGPGQGREQYF.

This chain joins TRBV19 and TRBJ1-6; a weak D match, TRBD1 (6 bases). The CDR3 extends over 15 amino acids. Trimming took off 1 base at V and 9 bases at J, with 13 bases between the two ends. In germline, CDR1 is LNHDA, CDR2 SQIVND (reference sequence). CDR3 amino acids: CASSIVGGGGSPLHF. In DNA form, the CDR3 reads TGTGCCAGTAGTATAGTTGGGGGCGGCGGTTCACCCCTCCACTTT. Filled out from reference TRBV19 and TRBJ1-6, the complete variable domain reads DGGITQSPKYLFRKEGQNVTLSCEQNLNHDAMYWYRQDPGQGLRLIYYSQIVNDFQKGDIAEGYSVSREKKESFPLTVTSAQKNPTAFYLCASSIVGGGGSPLHFGNGTRLTVT.

This rearrangement joins TRBV7-2 to TRBJ1-2; D not resolved. Germline V CDR1 and CDR2: SGHTA, FQGNSA. The germline V and J ends were trimmed by 1 base and 1 base, with 7 bases remaining between them. This CDR3 has 14 residues. The CDR3 here is CASSLDRFNYGYTF. The CDR3 DNA follows: TGTGCCAGCAGCTTAGACAGATTTAACTATGGCTACACCTTC.

The chain links TRBV3-1 (or the pseudogene TRBV3-2) to TRBJ2-3; 11 positions agree with TRBD2. The V gene's germline CDR1 is LGHDT and CDR2 YNNKEL (reference sequence). The length of the CDR3 is 17 residues. V dropped 2 bases and J dropped 3; count of bases not matched to a gene: 7. Here the CDR3 reads CASSQRAGTSGTDTQYF. In DNA form, the CDR3 reads TGTGCCAGCAGCCAACGGGCCGGGACTAGCGGAACAGATACGCAGTATTTT.

CDR3 sequence (DNA): TGCGCCAGCAGCAACTACTTATTAGGAGGAGAGGCTTTCTTT. It translates to CASSNYLLGGEAFF. This rearrangement joins TRBV4-1 to TRBJ1-1; D is unclear. V dropped 5 bases and J dropped 11 bases, with 21 bases sitting between them. The CDR3 is made up of 14 amino acids. The germline CDR1 and CDR2 sequences are MGHRA and YSYEKL.

The CDR3 DNA sequence: TGTGCCAGCTCTACAGGGGCAGGGGCCACTGAAGCTTTCTTT. Its protein product is CASSTGAGATEAFF. J is TRBJ1-1 and V is TRBV7-3, with 7 positions matching TRBD1. With V trimmed by 8 bases and J by 4 bases, 10 bases remained unmatched. The CDR3 is 14 residues long. Germline V gives CDR1 SGHTA, CDR2 FQGTGA.

The V and J genes are TRBV28 and TRBJ1-3, with 7 bases matching TRBD1. The germline V gene encodes CDR1 MDHEN and CDR2 SYDVKM. The V and J ends lost 4 bases and 0 bases, in that order; junction bases with no gene match: 6. The CDR3 runs 16 residues. For the CDR3, the DNA is TGTGCCAGCAGTTCGGGGGCAGGGGGCTCTGGAAACACCATATATTTT. Residues: CASSSGAGGSGNTIYF.

This chain links TRBV27 with TRBJ1-1; a possible D gene is TRBD1 (6 bases). The CDR3 is 14 residues long. Germline assignment: CDR1 MNHEY and CDR2 SMNVEV (reference sequence). The V gene lost 6 bases and the J gene lost 5 bases, with 16 bases spanning the gap. CDR3 sequence (DNA): TGTGCCAGCAGCTGGGGCGGGGGGCGAACTGAAGCTTTCTTT. Protein: CASSWGGGRTEAFF.

The chain couples TRBV11-3 to TRBJ2-7, with 8 bases fitting TRBD1. This CDR3 is built from 14 residues. The V gene's germline CDR1 is SGHNT and CDR2 YENEEA. Unmatched junction bases numbered 6, after V lost 3 bases and J lost 5 bases. CDR3 sequence reads: CASSFGQGRHEQYF. CDR3 bases: TGTGCCAGCAGCTTTGGACAGGGCAGGCACGAGCAGTACTTC.

This sequence joins TRBV19 and TRBJ2-7, with D maybe TRBD2 (5 bases). Germline CDR1 LNHDA, CDR2 SQIVND (reference sequence). This CDR3 is 15 amino acids long. The V gene lost 6 bases and the J gene lost 2 bases, with 17 bases spanning the gap. The CDR3 sequence is CASSPEVGRTYEQYF. The CDR3 DNA reads as TGTGCCAGTAGCCCGGAGGTGGGTAGGACCTACGAGCAGTACTTC.

The chain carries TRBV7-2 and TRBJ2-1, with 7 bases matching TRBD1. Germline V gives CDR1 SGHTA, CDR2 FQGNSA. The V segment lost 5 bases and the J segment 12 bases; nucleotides outside the gene matches: 4. The CDR3 loop spans 11 amino acids. The CDR3: CASSLGTVQFF. Here the CDR3 DNA reads TGTGCCAGCAGCCTCGGGACAGTGCAGTTCTTC.

The genes are TRBV18 and TRBJ2-5, with TRBD2 matching 14 bases. V was clipped by 6 bases and J by 4 bases; unmatched bases: 4. Per the germline V gene, CDR1 is KGHSH and CDR2 is LQKENI. The CDR3 spans 15 residues. The CDR3 DNA is TGTGCCAGCTCTCCAGGGACTAGCGGGGGAGAGACCCAGTACTTC. It encodes CASSPGTSGGETQYF.

The chain couples TRBV5-5 to TRBJ1-6; no clear D. Germline V gene sequence: CDR1 SGHKS, CDR2 YYEKEE (reference sequence). V lost 3 bases to trimming and J lost 8 bases, with 12 bases between them. The CDR3 covers 14 residues. The CDR3 DNA reads as TGTGCCAGCAGCTCCTCGACTGGAGATTCACCCCTCCACTTT. This sequence encodes CASSSSTGDSPLHF.

The chain couples TRBV6-5 to TRBJ2-5, with 8 nucleotides matching TRBD2. Germline V gene sequence: CDR1 MNHEY, CDR2 SVGAGI. The CDR3 length is 15 residues. V lost 6 bases, J lost 7 bases, and 13 bases stayed unmatched. CDR3 DNA sequence: TGTGCCAGCAGACGTATATCCTCGGGAGGGGGGACCCAGTACTTC. It encodes CASRRISSGGGTQYF.

This clone was counted many times. The V gene is TRBV12-3 or TRBV12-4, the J gene TRBJ1-1; D perhaps matches TRBD1 (6 bases). The V end lost 5 bases, the J end lost 4 bases, and 11 bases lay between the germline ends. The CDR3 is 13 residues long. Here the CDR3 DNA reads TGTGCCAGCAGTACTCAGGGGACCACTGAAGCTTTCTTT. This encodes CASSTQGTTEAFF.

The CDR3 is CSVAGEGYYGYTF. CDR3 bases: TGCAGCGTTGCCGGGGAAGGATACTATGGCTACACCTTC. The chain is built from TRBV29-1 and TRBJ1-2; D call uncertain. V was cut by 4 bases and J by 3 bases, with 12 bases left in between. Germline V gene data show CDR1 as SQVTM and CDR2 as ANQGSEA. The CDR3 is 13 amino acids. The variable domain in full, with the rest retrieved from reference TRBV29-1 and TRBJ1-2, is SAVISQKPSRDICQRGTSLTIQCQVDSQVTMMFWYRQQPGQSLTLIATANQGSEATYESGFVIDKFPISRPNLTFSTLTVSNMSPEDSSIYLCSVAGEGYYGYTFGSGTRLTVV.

The count of this clone is one. This chain links TRBV9 with TRBJ2-1, with 11 bases lining up with TRBD2. Germline CDR1 SGDLS, CDR2 YYNGEE. CDR3 length: 14 amino acids. Germline trimming cut 2 bases from V and 7 bases from J; bases unmatched to any gene: 2. CDR3 sequence reads: CASSVSGGANEQFF. The CDR3, as DNA: TGTGCCAGCAGCGTTAGCGGGGGGGCTAATGAGCAGTTCTTC.

The chain joins TRBV6-2 or TRBV6-3 to TRBJ1-3; D gene uncertain. Germline assignment: CDR1 MNHEY and CDR2 SVGEGT. The V gene lost 7 bases and the J gene lost 4 bases, with 38 bases spanning the gap. The CDR3 totals 22 residues. CDR3 protein: CASIPQLACTDSGLGVGNTIYF. The CDR3 DNA reads as TGTGCCAGCATCCCGCAGCTCGCATGCACAGATTCGGGGTTGGGTGTGGGAAACACCATATATTTT.

This chain connects TRBV9 to TRBJ1-5, with TRBD1 as a possible D gene (6 bases). Trimming removed 5 bases at V and 4 bases at J, with 10 bases between. Germline V gives CDR1 SGDLS, CDR2 YYNGEE. The CDR3 is made up of 13 amino acids. CDR3 sequence: CASSLTGNQPQHF. The CDR3 DNA reads as TGTGCCAGCAGTCTCACAGGGAATCAGCCCCAGCATTTT. The entire variable domain, with the rest obtained from reference TRBV9 and TRBJ1-5, is as follows: DSGVTQTPKHLITATGQRVTLRCSPRSGDLSVYWYQQSLDQGLQFLIQYYNGEERAKGNILERFSAQQFPDLHSELNLSSLELGDSALYFCASSLTGNQPQHFGDGTRLSIL.

The V gene is TRBV28, the J gene TRBJ1-5, with a weak D call TRBD1 (6 bases). The CDR3 is made up of 13 amino acids. Germline values: CDR1 MDHEN, CDR2 SYDVKM. Trimming took 4 bases from V and 5 from J, leaving 9 bases between them. CDR3 region: CASSSAGDQPQHF. The DNA for the CDR3 is TGTGCCAGCAGTTCGGCAGGGGATCAGCCCCAGCATTTT.

The chain employs TRBV28 and TRBJ2-7; TRBD1 matches at 7 bases. The trim removed 6 bases at V and 0 bases at J, leaving 8 bases unmatched. The CDR3 runs 15 residues. Germline V CDR1 and CDR2: MDHEN, SYDVKM. The CDR3 DNA sequence: TGTGCCAGCAGCTTACAGGGGATGAGCTCCTACGAGCAGTACTTC. Protein: CASSLQGMSSYEQYF. Supplemented by reference TRBV28 and TRBJ2-7, the full variable domain reads DVKVTQSSRYLVKRTGEKVFLECVQDMDHENMFWYRQDPGLGLRLIYFSYDVKMKEKGDIPEGYSVSREKKERFSLILESASTNQTSMYLCASSLQGMSSYEQYFGPGTRLTVT.

The chain recombines TRBV7-6 with TRBJ1-3; D uncertain. CDR1 is SGHVS and CDR2 is FNYEAQ in the germline V gene. With 2 bases removed from V and 4 bases from J, the gap between germline ends came to 15 bases. CDR3 length: 16 amino acids. The CDR3 nucleotides are TGTGCCAGCAGCTTAAGAGGGAGCGGACCAGGAAACACCATATATTTT. Translated: CASSLRGSGPGNTIYF.

The chain has TRBV9 and TRBJ1-2, with TRBD1 matching over 12 bases. V lost 4 bases to trimming and J lost 6 bases; unmatched junction nucleotides: 7. The germline CDR1 and CDR2 sequences are SGDLS and YYNGEE. This CDR3 is built from 15 residues. CDR3 in DNA: TGTGCCAGCAGCACTTCCGGGACAGGGGGCAATGGCTACACCTTC. Its translation: CASSTSGTGGNGYTF.

This clone was counted between two and nine times. The sample carries other DNA sequences with the same CDR3. This rearrangement joins TRBV6-5 to TRBJ1-1; 8 bases map to TRBD1. CDR1 MNHEY and CDR2 SVGAGI come from the germline V gene. This CDR3 spans 13 amino acids. V was pared by 2 bases and J by 4 bases, with 0 bases of the junction left unmatched. The CDR3 sequence is CASSYTGGTEAFF. The CDR3 nucleotides read TGTGCCAGCAGTTACACAGGGGGCACTGAAGCTTTCTTT.

This sequence joins TRBV6-2 or TRBV6-3 and TRBJ2-1; maybe TRBD1 (5 bases). V was trimmed by 2 bases and J by 4 bases, leaving 15 bases between them. CDR3 size: 16 residues. The germline gives CDR1 MNHEY, CDR2 SVGEGT. The CDR3, as DNA: TGTGCCAGCAGTTACCTCCCCACAGGAATATACAATGAGCAGTTCTTC. As protein: CASSYLPTGIYNEQFF.